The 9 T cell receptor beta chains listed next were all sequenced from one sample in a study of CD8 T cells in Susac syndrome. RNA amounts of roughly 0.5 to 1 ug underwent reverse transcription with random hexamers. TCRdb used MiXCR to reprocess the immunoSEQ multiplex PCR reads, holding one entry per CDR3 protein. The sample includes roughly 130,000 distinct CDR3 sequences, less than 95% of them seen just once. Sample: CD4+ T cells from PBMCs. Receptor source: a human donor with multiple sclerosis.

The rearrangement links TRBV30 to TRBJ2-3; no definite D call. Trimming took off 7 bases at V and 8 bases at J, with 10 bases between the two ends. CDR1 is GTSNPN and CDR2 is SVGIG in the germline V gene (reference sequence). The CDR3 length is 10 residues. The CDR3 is CAFLFGTQYF. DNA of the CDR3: TGTGCCTTCCTCTTCGGTACGCAGTATTTT.

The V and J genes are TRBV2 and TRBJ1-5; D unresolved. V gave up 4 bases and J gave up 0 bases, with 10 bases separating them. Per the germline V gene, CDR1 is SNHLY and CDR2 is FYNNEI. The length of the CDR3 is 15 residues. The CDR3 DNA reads TGTGCCAGCAGTGTTGAGGGCGGTAGCAATCAGCCCCAGCATTTT. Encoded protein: CASSVEGGSNQPQHF.

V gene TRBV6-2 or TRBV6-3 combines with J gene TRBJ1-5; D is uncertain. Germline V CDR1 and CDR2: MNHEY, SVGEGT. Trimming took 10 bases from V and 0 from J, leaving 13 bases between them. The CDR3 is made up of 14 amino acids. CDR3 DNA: TGTGCCACCCGCGGGGATTATAGCAATCAGCCCCAGCATTTT. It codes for CATRGDYSNQPQHF.

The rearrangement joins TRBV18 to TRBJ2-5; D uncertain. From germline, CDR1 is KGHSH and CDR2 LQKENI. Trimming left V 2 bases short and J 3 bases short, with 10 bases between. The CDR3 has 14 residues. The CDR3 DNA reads TGTGCCAGCTCACCAAGAAGCAGAGAAGAGACCCAGTACTTC. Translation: CASSPRSREETQYF. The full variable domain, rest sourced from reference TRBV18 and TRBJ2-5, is NAGVMQNPRHLVRRRGQEARLRCSPMKGHSHVYWYRQLPEEGLKFMVYLQKENIIDESGMPKERFSAEFPKEGPSILRIQQVVRGDSAAYFCASSPRSREETQYFGPGTRLLVL.

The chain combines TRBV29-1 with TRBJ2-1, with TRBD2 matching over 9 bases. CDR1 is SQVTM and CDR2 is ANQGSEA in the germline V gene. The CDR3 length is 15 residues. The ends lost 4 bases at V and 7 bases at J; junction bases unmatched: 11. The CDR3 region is CSVGRRSGRLNEQFF. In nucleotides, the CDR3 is TGCAGCGTTGGCCGTAGGAGCGGGAGGTTGAATGAGCAGTTCTTC.

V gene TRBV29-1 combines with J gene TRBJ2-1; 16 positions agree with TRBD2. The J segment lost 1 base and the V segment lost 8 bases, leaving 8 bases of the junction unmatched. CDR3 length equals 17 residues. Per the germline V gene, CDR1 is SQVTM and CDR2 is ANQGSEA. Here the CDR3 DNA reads TGCAGCACGCGGGGACTAGCGGGAGGGCCGTCCTACAATGAGCAGTTCTTC. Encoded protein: CSTRGLAGGPSYNEQFF.

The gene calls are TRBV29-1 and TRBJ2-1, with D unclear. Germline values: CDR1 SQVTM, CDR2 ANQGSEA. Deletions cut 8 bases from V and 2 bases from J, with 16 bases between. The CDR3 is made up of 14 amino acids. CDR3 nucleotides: TGCAGCTCCACATACTGGGGTGCCTACAATGAGCAGTTCTTC. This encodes CSSTYWGAYNEQFF.

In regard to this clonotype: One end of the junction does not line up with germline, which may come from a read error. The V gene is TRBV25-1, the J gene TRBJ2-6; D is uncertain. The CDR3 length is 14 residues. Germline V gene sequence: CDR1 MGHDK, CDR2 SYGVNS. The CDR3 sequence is CASGDASGANVLTF. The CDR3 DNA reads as TGTGCCAGCGGTGATGCCTCTGGGGCCAACGTCCTGACTTTC.

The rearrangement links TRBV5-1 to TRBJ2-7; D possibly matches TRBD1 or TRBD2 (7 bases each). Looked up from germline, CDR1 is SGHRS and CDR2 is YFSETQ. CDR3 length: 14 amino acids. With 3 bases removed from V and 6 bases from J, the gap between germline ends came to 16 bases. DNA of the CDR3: TGCGCCAGCAGCTCGGGGGGACAGTGGACCGAGCAGTACTTC. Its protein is CASSSGGQWTEQYF.